Included here is one TCR beta chain sequence, with context. This entry belongs to a study of blood T cell repertoires in COVID-19. CDR3 length: 16 amino acids. Germline CDR1 reads GTSNPN; CDR2 reads SVGIG (reference sequence). V lost 2 bases and J lost 3; bases outside the gene matches: 11. The data were produced by immunoSEQ multiplex PCR, yet TCRdb's version contains in-frame clones alone and is incomplete. Of 100,000 to 150,000 clones listed, around 89% are singletons. The rearrangement joins TRBV30 to TRBJ2-7; 9 bases line up with TRBD1. The specimen was peripheral blood. This TCR came from a man aged 50 to 59 with active or convalescent COVID-19. In DNA, the CDR3 is TGTGCCTGGAGTTGGAGACCGGGACAGGGCAACTACGAGCAGTACTTC. Amino acids: CAWSWRPGQGNYEQYF.